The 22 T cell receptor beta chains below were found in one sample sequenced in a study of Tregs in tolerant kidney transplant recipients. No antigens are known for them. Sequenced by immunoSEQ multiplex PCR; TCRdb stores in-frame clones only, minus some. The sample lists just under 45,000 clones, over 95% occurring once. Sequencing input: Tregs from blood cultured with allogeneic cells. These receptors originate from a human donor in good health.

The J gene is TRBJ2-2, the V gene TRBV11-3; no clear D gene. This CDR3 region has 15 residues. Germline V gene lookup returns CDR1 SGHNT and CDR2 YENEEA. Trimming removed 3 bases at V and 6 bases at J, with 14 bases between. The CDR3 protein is CASSFEFPGSGELFF. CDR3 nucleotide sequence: TGTGCCAGCAGCTTCGAGTTCCCCGGATCCGGGGAGCTGTTTTTT.

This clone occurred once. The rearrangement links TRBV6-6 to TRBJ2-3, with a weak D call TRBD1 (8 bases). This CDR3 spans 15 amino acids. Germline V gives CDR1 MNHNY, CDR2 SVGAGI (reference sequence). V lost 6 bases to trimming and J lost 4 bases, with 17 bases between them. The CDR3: CASRTTGGAPDTQYF. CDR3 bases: TGTGCCAGCAGAACTACAGGGGGGGCCCCAGATACGCAGTATTTT.

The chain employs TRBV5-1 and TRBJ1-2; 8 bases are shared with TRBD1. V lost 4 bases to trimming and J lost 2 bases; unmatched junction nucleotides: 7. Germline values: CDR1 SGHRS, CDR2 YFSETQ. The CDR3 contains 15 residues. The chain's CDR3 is CASSLEQGGNYGYTF. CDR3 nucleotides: TGCGCCAGCAGCCTGGAACAGGGGGGAAACTATGGCTACACCTTC.

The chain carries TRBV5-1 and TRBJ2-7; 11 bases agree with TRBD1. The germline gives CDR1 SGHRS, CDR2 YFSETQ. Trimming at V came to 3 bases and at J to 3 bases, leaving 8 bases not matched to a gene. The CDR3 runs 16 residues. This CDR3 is CASSSGVGTGGYEQYF. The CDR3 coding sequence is TGCGCCAGCAGCTCCGGGGTGGGGACAGGGGGCTACGAGCAGTACTTC.

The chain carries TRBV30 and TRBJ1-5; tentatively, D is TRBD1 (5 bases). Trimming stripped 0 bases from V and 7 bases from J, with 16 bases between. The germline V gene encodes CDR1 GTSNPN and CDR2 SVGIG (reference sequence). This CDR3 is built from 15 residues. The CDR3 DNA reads TGTGCCTGGAGTGTACCCGGCAGGGTTGGGCAGCCCCAGCATTTT. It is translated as CAWSVPGRVGQPQHF.

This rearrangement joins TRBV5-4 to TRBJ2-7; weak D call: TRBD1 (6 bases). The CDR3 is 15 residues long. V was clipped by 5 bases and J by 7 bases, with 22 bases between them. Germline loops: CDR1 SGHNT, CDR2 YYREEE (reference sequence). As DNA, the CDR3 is TGTGCCAGCAGGAGGACAGTTTCCGGCGATGTGGAGCAGTACTTC. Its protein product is CASRRTVSGDVEQYF.

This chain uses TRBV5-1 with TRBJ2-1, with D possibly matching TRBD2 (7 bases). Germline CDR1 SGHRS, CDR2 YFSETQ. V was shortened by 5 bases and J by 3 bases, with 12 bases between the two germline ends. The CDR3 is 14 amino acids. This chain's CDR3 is CASSAGASYNEQFF. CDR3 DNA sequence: TGCGCCAGCAGTGCGGGGGCCAGCTACAATGAGCAGTTCTTC. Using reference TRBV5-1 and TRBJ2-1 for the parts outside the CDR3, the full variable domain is KAGVTQTPRYLIKTRGQQVTLSCSPISGHRSVSWYQQTPGQGLQFLFEYFSETQRNKGNFPGRFSGRQFSNSRSEMNVSTLELGDSALYLCASSAGASYNEQFFGPGTRLTVL.

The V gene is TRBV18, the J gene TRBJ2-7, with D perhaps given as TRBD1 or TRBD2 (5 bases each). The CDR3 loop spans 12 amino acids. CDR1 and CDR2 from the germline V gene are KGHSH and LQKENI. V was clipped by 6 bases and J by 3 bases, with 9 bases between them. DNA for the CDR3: TGTGCCAGCTCTGGGACGGGCTACGAGCAGTACTTC. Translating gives CASSGTGYEQYF.

CDR3 sequence: CASSGGSLLNQPQHF. The CDR3 coding sequence is TGTGCCAGCAGTGGGGGGTCCCTCTTAAATCAGCCCCAGCATTTT. The chain employs TRBV2 and TRBJ1-5, with D perhaps matching TRBD1 (5 bases). V was clipped by 4 bases and J by 4 bases, with 14 bases between them. Germline values: CDR1 SNHLY, CDR2 FYNNEI. The CDR3 runs 15 residues.

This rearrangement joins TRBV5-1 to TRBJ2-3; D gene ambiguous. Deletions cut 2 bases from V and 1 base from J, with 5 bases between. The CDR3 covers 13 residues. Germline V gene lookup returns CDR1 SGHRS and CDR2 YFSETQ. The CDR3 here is CASSFRRTDTQYF. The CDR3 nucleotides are TGCGCCAGCAGCTTCCGGCGCACAGATACGCAGTATTTT.

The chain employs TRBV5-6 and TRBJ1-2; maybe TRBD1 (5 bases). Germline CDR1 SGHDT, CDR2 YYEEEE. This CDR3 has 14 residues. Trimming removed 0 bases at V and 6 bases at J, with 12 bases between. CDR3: CASSLVGPYNGYTF. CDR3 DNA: TGTGCCAGCAGCTTGGTGGGACCGTACAATGGCTACACCTTC.

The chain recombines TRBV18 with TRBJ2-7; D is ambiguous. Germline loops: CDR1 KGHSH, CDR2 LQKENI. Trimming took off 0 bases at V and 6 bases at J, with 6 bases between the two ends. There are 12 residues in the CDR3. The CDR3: CASSPPDPEQYF. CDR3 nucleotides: TGTGCCAGCTCACCACCGGATCCCGAGCAGTACTTC.

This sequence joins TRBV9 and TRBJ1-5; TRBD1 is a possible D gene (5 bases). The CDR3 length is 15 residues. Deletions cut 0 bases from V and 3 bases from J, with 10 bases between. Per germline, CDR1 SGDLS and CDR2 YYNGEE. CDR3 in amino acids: CASSVAVGPNQPQHF. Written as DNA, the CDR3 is TGTGCCAGCAGCGTAGCTGTGGGGCCCAATCAGCCCCAGCATTTT.

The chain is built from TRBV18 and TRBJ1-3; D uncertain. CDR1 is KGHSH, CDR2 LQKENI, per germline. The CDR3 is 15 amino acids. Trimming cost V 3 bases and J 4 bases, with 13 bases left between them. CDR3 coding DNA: TGTGCCAGCTCACCTCCAGTGCTAGCGGGAAACACCATATATTTT. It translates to CASSPPVLAGNTIYF. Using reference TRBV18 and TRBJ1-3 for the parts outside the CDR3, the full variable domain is NAGVMQNPRHLVRRRGQEARLRCSPMKGHSHVYWYRQLPEEGLKFMVYLQKENIIDESGMPKERFSAEFPKEGPSILRIQQVVRGDSAAYFCASSPPVLAGNTIYFGEGSWLTVV.

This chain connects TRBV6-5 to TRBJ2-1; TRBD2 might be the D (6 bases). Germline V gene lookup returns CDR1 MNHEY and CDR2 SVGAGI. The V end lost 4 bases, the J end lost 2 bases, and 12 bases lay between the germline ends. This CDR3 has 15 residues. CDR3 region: CASSSFPGAYNEQFF. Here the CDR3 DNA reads TGTGCCAGCAGTTCTTTCCCGGGGGCCTACAATGAGCAGTTCTTC.

The CDR3 sequence: CASSLGRGSYEQYF. For the CDR3, the DNA is TGTGCCAGCAGCTTAGGGAGGGGGTCTTACGAGCAGTACTTC. The V and J genes are TRBV11-2 and TRBJ2-7; the D call may be TRBD1 or TRBD2 (6 bases each). The V gene's germline CDR1 is SGHAT and CDR2 FQNNGV. V was shortened by 1 base and J by 4 bases, with 11 bases between the two germline ends. This CDR3 is built from 14 residues.

CDR3 sequence reads: CASSADSGQGYTF. CDR3 bases: TGTGCCAGCAGTGCCGATTCAGGGCAGGGCTACACCTTC. The V gene is TRBV6-4, the J gene TRBJ1-2; D might be TRBD1 (5 bases). CDR3 length: 13 residues. Germline values: CDR1 MRHNA, CDR2 SNTAGT. Trimming removed 4 bases from V and 8 bases from J, with 14 bases in between.

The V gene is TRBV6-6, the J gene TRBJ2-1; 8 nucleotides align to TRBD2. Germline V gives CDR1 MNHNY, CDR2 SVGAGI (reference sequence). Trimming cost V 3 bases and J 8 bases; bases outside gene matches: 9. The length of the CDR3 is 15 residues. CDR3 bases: TGTGCCAGCAGTTATCAGGGGACTAGAAGAGATGAGCAGTTCTTC. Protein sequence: CASSYQGTRRDEQFF.

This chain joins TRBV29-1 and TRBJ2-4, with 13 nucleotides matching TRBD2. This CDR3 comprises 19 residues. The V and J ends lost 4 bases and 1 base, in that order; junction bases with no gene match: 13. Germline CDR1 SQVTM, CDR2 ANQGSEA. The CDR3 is CSVVSRLRLAGGAKNIQYF. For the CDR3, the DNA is TGCAGCGTTGTGAGCCGACTACGACTAGCGGGAGGTGCCAAAAACATTCAGTACTTC.

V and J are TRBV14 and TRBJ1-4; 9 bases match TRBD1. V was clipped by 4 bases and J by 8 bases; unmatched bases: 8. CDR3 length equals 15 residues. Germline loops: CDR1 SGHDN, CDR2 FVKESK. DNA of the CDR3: TGTGCCAGCAGCCCACAGGGGGCGCGAATGGAAAAACTGTTTTTT. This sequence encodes CASSPQGARMEKLFF.

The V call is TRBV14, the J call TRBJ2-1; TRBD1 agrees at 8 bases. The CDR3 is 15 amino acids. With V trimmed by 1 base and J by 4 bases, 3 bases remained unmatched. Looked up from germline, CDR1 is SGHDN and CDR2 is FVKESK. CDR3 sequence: CASSQGQGIYNEQFF. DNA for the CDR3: TGTGCCAGCAGCCAAGGACAGGGGATTTACAATGAGCAGTTCTTC.

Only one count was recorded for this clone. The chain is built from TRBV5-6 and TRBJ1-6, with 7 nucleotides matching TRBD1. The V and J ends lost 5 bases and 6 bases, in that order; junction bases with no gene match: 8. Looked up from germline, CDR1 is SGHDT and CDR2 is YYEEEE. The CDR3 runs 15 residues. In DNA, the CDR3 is TGTGCCAGCAGACGACAGGGACTATTTAATTCACCCCTCCACTTT. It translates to CASRRQGLFNSPLHF.